The clone carrying this TCR beta chain was seen more than once but under ten times. Profiling relied on immunoSEQ multiplex PCR, and the TCRdb table lists in-frame clones only, not all of them. Of 170,000 or so clones listed, roughly 80% were seen once; the top ten hold roughly 17%. The data originate from a study of blood T cell repertoires in COVID-19. Study summary: PBMCs, B-cell-depleted T cells, or T cells were the source of the cDNA or gDNA that made up the material.

Self-reported history from a screening survey and questionnaire set each donor's cohort. Trimming shortened V by 10 bases and J by 5 bases, and 10 bases separated the two germline ends. The germline V gene has CDR1 MNHEY and CDR2 SVGAGI. The length of the CDR3 is 11 residues. This TCR was recovered from a woman aged 50 to 60 who had recovered from COVID-19. The chain carries TRBV6-5 and TRBJ2-3, with a weak D call TRBD2 (6 bases). Sequenced: PBMCs or T cells enriched from blood (not recorded which). The CDR3 region has the DNA TGTGCCACACACGGGGGAGATACGCAGTATTTT. Its protein is CATHGGDTQYF.